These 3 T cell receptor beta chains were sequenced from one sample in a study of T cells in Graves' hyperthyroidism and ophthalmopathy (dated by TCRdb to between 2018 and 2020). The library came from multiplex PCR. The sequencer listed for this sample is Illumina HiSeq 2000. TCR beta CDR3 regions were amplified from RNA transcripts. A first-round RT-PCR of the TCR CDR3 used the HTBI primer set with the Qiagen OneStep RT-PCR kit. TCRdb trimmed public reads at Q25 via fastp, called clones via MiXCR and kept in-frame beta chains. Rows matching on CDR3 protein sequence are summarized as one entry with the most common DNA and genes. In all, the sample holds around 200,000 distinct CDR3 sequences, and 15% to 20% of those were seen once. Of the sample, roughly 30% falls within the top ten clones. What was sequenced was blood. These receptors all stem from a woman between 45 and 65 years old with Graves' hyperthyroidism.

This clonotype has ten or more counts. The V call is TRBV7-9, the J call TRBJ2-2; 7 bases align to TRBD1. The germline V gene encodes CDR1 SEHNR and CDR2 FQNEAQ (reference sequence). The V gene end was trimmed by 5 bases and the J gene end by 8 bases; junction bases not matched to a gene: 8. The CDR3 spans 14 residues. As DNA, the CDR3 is TGTGCCAGCAGCCCGACAGGGACCGCAGGGGAGCTGTTTTTT. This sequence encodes CASSPTGTAGELFF.

The CDR3 loop is CASSLLQGASGSYNEQFF. The CDR3, as DNA: TGTGCCAGCAGCTTATTGCAGGGGGCGTCAGGCTCCTACAATGAGCAGTTCTTC. This rearrangement joins TRBV7-9 to TRBJ2-1, with 8 bases fitting TRBD1. The CDR3 is 18 residues long. J lost 0 bases, V lost 2 bases, and 9 bases had no gene match. From germline, CDR1 is SEHNR and CDR2 FQNEAQ (reference sequence).

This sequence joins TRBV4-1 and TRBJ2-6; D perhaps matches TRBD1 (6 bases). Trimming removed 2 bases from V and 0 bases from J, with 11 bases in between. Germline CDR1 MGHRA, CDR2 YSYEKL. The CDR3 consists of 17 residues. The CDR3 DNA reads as TGCGCCAGCAGCCAACCAAGACAGGTCTCTGGGGCCAACGTCCTGACTTTC. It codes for CASSQPRQVSGANVLTF.